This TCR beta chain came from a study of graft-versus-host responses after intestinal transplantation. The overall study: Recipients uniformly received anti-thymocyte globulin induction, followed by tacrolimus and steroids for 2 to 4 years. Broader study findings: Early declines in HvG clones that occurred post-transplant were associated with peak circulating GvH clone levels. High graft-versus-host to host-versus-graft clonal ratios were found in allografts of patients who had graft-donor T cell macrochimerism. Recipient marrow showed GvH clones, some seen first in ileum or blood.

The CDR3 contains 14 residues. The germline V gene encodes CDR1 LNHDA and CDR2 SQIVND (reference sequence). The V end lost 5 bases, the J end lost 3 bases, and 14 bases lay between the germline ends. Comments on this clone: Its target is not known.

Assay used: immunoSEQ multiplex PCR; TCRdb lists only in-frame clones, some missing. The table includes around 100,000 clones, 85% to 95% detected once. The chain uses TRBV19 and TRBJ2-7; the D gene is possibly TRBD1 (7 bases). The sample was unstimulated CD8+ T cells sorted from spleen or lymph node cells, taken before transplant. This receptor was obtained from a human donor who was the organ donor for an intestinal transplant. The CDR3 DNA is TGTGCCAGTAGTTTGGCAGGGGGGATCTACGAGCAGTACTTC. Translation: CASSLAGGIYEQYF.